This is a list of T cell receptor beta chains from one sample in a study of cytomegalovirus exposure and HLA in healthy donors. Using immunoSEQ multiplex PCR, the repertoire was profiled, and TCRdb retains in-frame clones only, with some absent. The sample has about 150,000 clones, less than 85% seen once. The sample was PBMCs. These receptors were obtained from a woman aged 55 to 70 in good health and CMV-seropositive. Both conserved end residues are part of each CDR3. D genes are given only for firm matches. Clone size is stated in some rows and not others, as once, few, many or a class when expanded.

v_call	cdr3_length	j_call	d_call	clone_size	cdr3_nt	cdr3_aa
TRBV5-1	16	TRBJ2-3	TRBD2	few	TGCGCCAGCAGCTTGGGACTAGCGGGGGGCACAGATACGCAGTATTTT	CASSLGLAGGTDTQYF
TRBV28	17	TRBJ1-5	TRBD1	NA	TGTGCCAGCAGTACACCGACAGGGACAATTAGCAATCAGCCCCAGCATTTT	CASSTPTGTISNQPQHF
TRBV10-2	14	TRBJ2-1	NA	few	TGCGCCAGCAGGCGACAGGACATCTACAATGAGCAGTTCTTC	CASRRQDIYNEQFF
TRBV5-4	19	TRBJ2-6	TRBD1	NA	TGTGCCAGCAGCCCCGGCGGTGGGACAGGGATATCTGGGGCCAACGTCCTGACTTTC	CASSPGGGTGISGANVLTF
TRBV30	15	TRBJ1-1	NA	NA	TGTGCCTGGAGTGTACTGGGCAGGGAGGACACTGAAGCTTTCTTT	CAWSVLGREDTEAFF
TRBV11-3	14	TRBJ2-3	NA	once	TGTGCCAGCAGCCCGCACAGTGGGTCAGATACGCAGTATTTT	CASSPHSGSDTQYF
TRBV28	18	TRBJ1-5	TRBD1	few	TGTGCCAGCAGCCTTCGGGGCCGCGGGACAGGGAACAATCAGCCCCAGCATTTT	CASSLRGRGTGNNQPQHF
TRBV7-9	14	TRBJ2-5	TRBD1	NA	TGTGCCAGCAGCCCTAGGACAGGGGTTGAGACCCAGTACTTC	CASSPRTGVETQYF
TRBV5-5	15	TRBJ1-1	TRBD1	NA	TGTGCCAGCAGCTCCCCGGGACAGGGGAACACTGAAGCTTTCTTT	CASSSPGQGNTEAFF
TRBV7-8	13	TRBJ1-1	NA	NA	TGTGCCAGCAGTATAGGGAGGGACACTGAAGCTTTCTTT	CASSIGRDTEAFF
TRBV2	13	TRBJ2-7	NA	NA	TGTGCCAGCAAAGGGCTACCCAGGGACGAGCAGTACTTC	CASKGLPRDEQYF
TRBV7-3	13	TRBJ1-2	NA	NA	TGTGCCAGCAGTTTTCTTGGGGGGGATGGCTACACCTTC	CASSFLGGDGYTF
TRBV4-1	16	TRBJ2-3	TRBD1	NA	TGCGCCAGCAGCCCGAACGACAGGGGTTACACAGATACGCAGTATTTT	CASSPNDRGYTDTQYF
TRBV11-2	17	TRBJ2-1	TRBD2	NA	TGTGCCAGCAGCCCTCGGACTAGCGGGAGCTCCTACAATGAGCAGTTCTTC	CASSPRTSGSSYNEQFF
TRBV4-2	16	TRBJ1-1	NA	NA	TGTGCCAGCACCACAAGCTGGGGGACTGACAACACTGAAGCTTTCTTT	CASTTSWGTDNTEAFF
TRBV27	16	TRBJ2-3	NA	NA	TGTGCCAGCAGTTTCCTCGGCAGGGGGGTAACAGATACGCAGTATTTT	CASSFLGRGVTDTQYF
TRBV6-5	13	TRBJ1-1	TRBD1	NA	TGTGCCAGCAGCCCAGGACAGGGGGCAGGAGCTTTCTTT	CASSPGQGAGAFF
TRBV7-2	13	TRBJ2-7	TRBD2	NA	TGTGCCAGCAGCCGCGGACTAGCGGTCGAGCAGTACTTC	CASSRGLAVEQYF
TRBV15	15	TRBJ2-2	NA	NA	TGTGCCACCAGCCAACGATCCCCGGGGACCGGGGAGCTGTTTTTT	CATSQRSPGTGELFF
TRBV5-1	15	TRBJ2-5	NA	NA	TGCGCCAGCAGCTTGGGCCCATGGGCAGAAGAGACCCAGTACTTC	CASSLGPWAEETQYF
TRBV29-1	14	TRBJ1-1	NA	once	TGCAGCGCCTATGGGGGCTGGGGGAACACTGAAGCTTTCTTT	CSAYGGWGNTEAFF
TRBV6-5	13	TRBJ1-2	TRBD1	NA	TGTGCCAGCACGACGGGACAGGGCACAGGCTACACCTTC	CASTTGQGTGYTF
TRBV4-1	16	TRBJ1-1	NA	NA	TGCGCCAGCAGCCAAGAAGGGGCAGGGGCGGACACTGAAGCTTTCTTT	CASSQEGAGADTEAFF
TRBV5-1	15	TRBJ1-1	NA	NA	TGCGCCAGCAGCTTGGAAGTGGGGCACGGCACTGAAGCTTTCTTT	CASSLEVGHGTEAFF
TRBV6-5	14	TRBJ1-1	NA	NA	TGTGCCAGCAGCTCCTGGGGGGGGGACACTGAAGCTTTCTTT	CASSSWGGDTEAFF
TRBV6-5	14	TRBJ1-2	NA	NA	TGTGCCAGCAGTTACTCGACTACTAACTATGGCTACACCTTC	CASSYSTTNYGYTF
TRBV28	12	TRBJ1-2	NA	few	TGTGCCAGCAGTGTCACTAACTATGGCTACACCTTC	CASSVTNYGYTF
TRBV19	15	TRBJ1-2	TRBD1	NA	TGTGCCAGTAGTAGGGACAGGGAGGCGAACTATGGCTACACCTTC	CASSRDREANYGYTF
TRBV6-1	13	TRBJ2-1	TRBD2	NA	TGTGCCAGCAGATTATTCCGGGACTACGAGCAGTTCTTC	CASRLFRDYEQFF
TRBV5-4	14	TRBJ1-1	NA	few	TGTGCCAGCAGTATGGAGGAGGGAGGGACTGAAGCTTTCTTT	CASSMEEGGTEAFF
TRBV28	15	TRBJ1-5	TRBD1	few	TGTGCCAGCAGTGGACAGGGGCCAGGGAATCAGCCCCAGCATTTT	CASSGQGPGNQPQHF
TRBV7-7	14	TRBJ2-5	NA	NA	TGTGCCAGCAGCCCAACCGGGACTCAAGAGACCCAGTACTTC	CASSPTGTQETQYF
TRBV5-1	16	TRBJ1-1	NA	NA	TGCGCCAGCAGCTTAGGGACTTCTACGCGGAACACTGAAGCTTTCTTT	CASSLGTSTRNTEAFF
TRBV28	15	TRBJ2-7	NA	NA	TGTGCCAGCAGTTTACTAGGACAGTCCTTCTACGAGCAGTACTTC	CASSLLGQSFYEQYF
TRBV2	14	TRBJ2-1	TRBD1	NA	TGTGCCAGCAGTCTACAGGGGGCATTCAATGAGCAGTTCTTC	CASSLQGAFNEQFF
TRBV10-3	16	TRBJ1-2	TRBD1	NA	TGTGCCAGCATGGCCTCCCTCGGGACAGGGAGCTATGGCTACACCTTC	CASMASLGTGSYGYTF
TRBV25-1	17	TRBJ2-5	TRBD2	few	TGTGCCAGCAGTGAACGGTCTAGCGGGAGAAAACGAGAGACCCAGTACTTC	CASSERSSGRKRETQYF
TRBV27	14	TRBJ1-2	NA	NA	TGTGCCAGCAGTTTACAGGGGAAGGGCTATGGCTACACCTTC	CASSLQGKGYGYTF
TRBV5-1	12	TRBJ2-7	NA	NA	TGCGCCAGCAGCGTGGACAGCCGCGAGCAGTACTTC	CASSVDSREQYF
TRBV30	15	TRBJ1-5	NA	few	TGTGCCTGGGGACAGCGGAAAGGTTTAGATCAGCCCCAGCATTTT	CAWGQRKGLDQPQHF
TRBV11-2	18	TRBJ2-3	TRBD2	NA	TGTGCCAGCAGCTTAGGGGCTAGCGGGAGTGAGAGCACAGATACGCAGTATTTT	CASSLGASGSESTDTQYF
TRBV2	14	TRBJ1-4	NA	NA	TGTGCCAGCAGTGTCTCAGGGATAGTTGAAAAACTGTTTTTT	CASSVSGIVEKLFF
TRBV28	15	TRBJ1-2	TRBD1	NA	TGTGCCAGCAGTTCGGGACAGCTTGGGAATTATGGCTACACCTTC	CASSSGQLGNYGYTF
TRBV4-2	15	TRBJ1-5	TRBD1	NA	TGTGCCAGCAGCCAGACGGACAGGGGGCATCAGCCCCAGCATTTT	CASSQTDRGHQPQHF
TRBV7-3	15	TRBJ2-5	TRBD2	few	TGTGCCAGCAGCTTAACCAGCGGGAACCAAGAGACCCAGTACTTC	CASSLTSGNQETQYF
TRBV5-1	15	TRBJ1-1	NA	NA	TGCGCCAGCAGCTGGGGCGCGAACCTAAACACTGAAGCTTTCTTT	CASSWGANLNTEAFF
TRBV7-3	13	TRBJ2-7	NA	NA	TGTGCCAGCAGCTTAAACCCTACGGGCGAGCAGTACTTC	CASSLNPTGEQYF
TRBV10-2	16	TRBJ2-3	TRBD2	NA	TGCGCCAGCAGTGAGCGGGAGCGGGAACGGACAGATACGCAGTATTTT	CASSERERERTDTQYF
TRBV28	13	TRBJ1-4	NA	few	TGTGCCAGCACTAGACAGATAAATGAAAAACTGTTTTTT	CASTRQINEKLFF
TRBV5-6	14	TRBJ2-1	TRBD2	NA	TGTGCCAGCACTAAACTAGCGGGAGAGGGTGAGCAGTTCTTC	CASTKLAGEGEQFF
TRBV7-6	16	TRBJ2-1	TRBD2	NA	TGTGCCAGCAGCTTAGCCCTAGCGGGGATGGTCAATGAGCAGTTCTTC	CASSLALAGMVNEQFF
TRBV2	15	TRBJ2-1	TRBD1	NA	TGTGCCGGGCAGGGACAGACCACCTTCTACAATGAGCAGTTCTTC	CAGQGQTTFYNEQFF
TRBV6-5	11	TRBJ1-1	NA	few	TGTGCCAGCGGCAGGAACACTGAAGCTTTCTTT	CASGRNTEAFF
TRBV18	15	TRBJ1-5	TRBD1	few	TGTGCCAGCTCACCTTTACAGGGGGCGAGACAGCCCCAGCATTTT	CASSPLQGARQPQHF
TRBV9	14	TRBJ2-7	TRBD1	NA	TGTGCCAGCAGCGTAGGGGGACAGGGGTACGAGCAGTACTTC	CASSVGGQGYEQYF
TRBV6-1	14	TRBJ1-2	NA	NA	TGTGCCAGCAGCCCGACAGAAGCTAACTATGGCTACACCTTC	CASSPTEANYGYTF